This entry describes one TCR beta chain. CDR1 and CDR2 (germline): DFQATT, SNEGSKA (reference sequence). The CDR3 runs 13 residues. The J segment lost 10 bases and the V segment lost 6 bases, leaving 11 bases of the junction unmatched. From the RT-PCR reads, TCRdb called clonotypes with MiXCR, one entry per CDR3 protein. This sample has hundreds of thousands of distinct CDR3 sequences, with approximately 14% found just once. The chain recombines TRBV20-1 with TRBJ2-2; TRBD1 agrees at 7 bases. The receptor was derived from a female donor in good health, serving as a healthy control. Sequenced sample: memory CD4+ T cells from blood. The DNA for the CDR3 is TGCAGTGCGACGAAACAGGGGCGCTCGGAGCTGTTTTTT. As protein: CSATKQGRSELFF.